The present entry profiles one T cell receptor (beta chain) with its context. Sequencing was performed with immunoSEQ multiplex PCR; in TCRdb, only in-frame clones are kept and a portion is missing. The sample lists 380,000 or so clones, about 88% occurring once. This entry is derived from a study of Ad26.COV2.S vaccination and SARS-CoV-2 variants. This sample's treatment: around 19 received Ad26.COV2.S at low or high dose, single or two shots; about five received placebo; per-sample allocation not given. Collection of the samples took place on day 63 after the first injection of vaccine or placebo. The sequencing used peripheral blood, collected in a trial of Ad26.COV2.S vaccine versus placebo. This receptor was identified in a person between 18 and 65 years old who received the Ad26.COV2.S COVID-19 vaccine or a placebo.

The CDR3 sequence is CASSIPGAPPSQPQHF. CDR3 DNA: TGTGCCAGTAGTATCCCAGGGGCCCCCCCCAGTCAGCCCCAGCATTTT. V gene TRBV19 combines with J gene TRBJ1-5; D is possibly TRBD1 (6 bases). The CDR3 sequence is 16 residues long. Per the germline V gene, CDR1 is LNHDA and CDR2 is SQIVND (reference sequence). Trimming shortened V by 3 bases and J by 6 bases, and 18 bases separated the two germline ends.